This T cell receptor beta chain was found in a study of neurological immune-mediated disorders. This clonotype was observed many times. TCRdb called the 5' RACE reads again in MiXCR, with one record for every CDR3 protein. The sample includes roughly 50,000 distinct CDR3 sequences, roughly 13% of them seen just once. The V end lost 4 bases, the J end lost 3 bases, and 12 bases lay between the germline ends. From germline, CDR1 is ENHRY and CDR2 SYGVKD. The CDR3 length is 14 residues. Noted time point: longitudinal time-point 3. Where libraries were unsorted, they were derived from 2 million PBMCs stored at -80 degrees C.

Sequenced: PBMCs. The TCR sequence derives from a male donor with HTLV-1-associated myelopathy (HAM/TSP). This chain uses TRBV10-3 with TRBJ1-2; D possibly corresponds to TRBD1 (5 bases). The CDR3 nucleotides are TGTGCCATCAGTGCGGACGGGACCTACTATGGCTACACCTTC. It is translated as CAISADGTYYGYTF.